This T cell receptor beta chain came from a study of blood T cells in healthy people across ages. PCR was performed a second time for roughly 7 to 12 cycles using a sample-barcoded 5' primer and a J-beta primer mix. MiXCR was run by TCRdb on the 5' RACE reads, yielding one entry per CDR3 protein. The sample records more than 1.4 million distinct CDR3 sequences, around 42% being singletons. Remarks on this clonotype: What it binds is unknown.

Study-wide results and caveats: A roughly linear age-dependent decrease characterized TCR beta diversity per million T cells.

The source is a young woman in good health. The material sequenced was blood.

The CDR3 bases are TGTGCCAGCAGCTTAGAAGCTTCCGGGACAGGGGGTTACGAGCAGTACTTC. Its protein product is CASSLEASGTGGYEQYF. The V call is TRBV7-9, the J call TRBJ2-7; the match to TRBD1 covers 11 bases. After removal of 1 base from V and 4 bases from J, the junction contained 9 bases not matched to a gene. CDR3 length: 17 residues. Germline V CDR1 and CDR2: SEHNR, FQNEAQ (reference sequence).